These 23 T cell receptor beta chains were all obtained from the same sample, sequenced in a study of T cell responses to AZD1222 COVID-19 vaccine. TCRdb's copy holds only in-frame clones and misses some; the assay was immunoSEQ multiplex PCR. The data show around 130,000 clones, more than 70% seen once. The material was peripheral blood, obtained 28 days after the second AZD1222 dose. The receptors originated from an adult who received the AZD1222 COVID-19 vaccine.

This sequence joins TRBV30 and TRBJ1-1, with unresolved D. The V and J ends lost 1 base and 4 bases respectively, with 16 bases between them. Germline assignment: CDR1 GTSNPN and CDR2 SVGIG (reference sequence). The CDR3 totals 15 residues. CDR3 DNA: TGTGCCTGGAGTGCCAGTTCGACCCCCGCCACTGAAGCTTTCTTT. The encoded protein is CAWSASSTPATEAFF.

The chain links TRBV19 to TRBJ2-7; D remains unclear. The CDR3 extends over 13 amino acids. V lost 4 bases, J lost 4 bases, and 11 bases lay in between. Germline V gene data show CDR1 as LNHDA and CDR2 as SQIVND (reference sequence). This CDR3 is CASSTDPGYEQYF. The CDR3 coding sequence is TGTGCCAGTAGTACGGACCCGGGTTACGAGCAGTACTTC.

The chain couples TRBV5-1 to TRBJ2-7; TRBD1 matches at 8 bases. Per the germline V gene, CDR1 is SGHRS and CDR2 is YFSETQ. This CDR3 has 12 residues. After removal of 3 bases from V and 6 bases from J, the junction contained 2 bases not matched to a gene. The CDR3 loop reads CASSSDRGEQYF. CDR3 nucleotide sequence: TGCGCCAGCAGCTCTGACAGGGGCGAGCAGTACTTC.

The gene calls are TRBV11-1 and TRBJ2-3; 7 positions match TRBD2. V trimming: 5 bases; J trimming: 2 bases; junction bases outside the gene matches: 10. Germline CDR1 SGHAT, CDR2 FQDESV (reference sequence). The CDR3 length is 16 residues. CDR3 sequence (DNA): TGTGCCAGCAGCCCAGGATCTAGCGGTTACACAGATACGCAGTATTTT. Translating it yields CASSPGSSGYTDTQYF. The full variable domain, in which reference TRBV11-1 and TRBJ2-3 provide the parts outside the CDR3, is EAEVAQSPRYKITEKSQAVAFWCDPISGHATLYWYRQILGQGPELLVQFQDESVVDDSQLPKDRFSAERLKGVDSTLKIQPAELGDSAMYLCASSPGSSGYTDTQYFGPGTRLTVL.

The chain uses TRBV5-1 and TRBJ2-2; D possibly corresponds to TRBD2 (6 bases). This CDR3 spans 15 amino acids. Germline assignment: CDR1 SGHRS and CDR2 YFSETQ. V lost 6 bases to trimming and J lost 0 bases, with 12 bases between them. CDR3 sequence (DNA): TGCGCCAGCAAGCTGGGGGGAACGAACACCGGGGAGCTGTTTTTT. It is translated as CASKLGGTNTGELFF.

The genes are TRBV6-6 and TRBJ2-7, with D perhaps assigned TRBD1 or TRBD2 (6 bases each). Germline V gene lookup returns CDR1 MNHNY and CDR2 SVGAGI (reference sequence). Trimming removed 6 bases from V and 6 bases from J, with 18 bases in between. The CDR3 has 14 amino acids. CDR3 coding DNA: TGTGCCAGCAGACCACCGCAGGGGAGGCTCGAGCAGTACTTC. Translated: CASRPPQGRLEQYF.

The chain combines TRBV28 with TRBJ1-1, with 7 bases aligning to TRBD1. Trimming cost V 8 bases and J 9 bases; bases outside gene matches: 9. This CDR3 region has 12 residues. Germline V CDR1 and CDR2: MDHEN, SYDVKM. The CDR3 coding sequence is TGTGCCAGCGACCGGGACAGAACTAAAGCTTTCTTT. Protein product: CASDRDRTKAFF.

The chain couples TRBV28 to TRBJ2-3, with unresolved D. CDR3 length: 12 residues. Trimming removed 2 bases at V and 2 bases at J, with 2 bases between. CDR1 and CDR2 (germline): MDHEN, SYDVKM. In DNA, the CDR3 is TGTGCCAGCAGTTTAATCACAGATACGCAGTATTTT. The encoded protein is CASSLITDTQYF. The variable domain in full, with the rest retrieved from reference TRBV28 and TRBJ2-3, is DVKVTQSSRYLVKRTGEKVFLECVQDMDHENMFWYRQDPGLGLRLIYFSYDVKMKEKGDIPEGYSVSREKKERFSLILESASTNQTSMYLCASSLITDTQYFGPGTRLTVL.

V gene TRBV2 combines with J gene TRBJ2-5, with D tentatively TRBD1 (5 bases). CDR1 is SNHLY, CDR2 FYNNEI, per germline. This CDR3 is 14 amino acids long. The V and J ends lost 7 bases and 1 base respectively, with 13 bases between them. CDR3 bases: TGTGCCAGCAAAAGGGGTGTTCCCCAAGAGACCCAGTACTTC. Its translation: CASKRGVPQETQYF.

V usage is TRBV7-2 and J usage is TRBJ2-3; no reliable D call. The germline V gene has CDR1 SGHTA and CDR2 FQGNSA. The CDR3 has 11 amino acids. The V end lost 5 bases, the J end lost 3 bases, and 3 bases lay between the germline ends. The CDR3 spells CASSRTDTQYF. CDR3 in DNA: TGTGCCAGCAGCAGGACAGATACGCAGTATTTT.

CDR3 sequence reads: CASAPGTGGGGYTF. CDR3 bases: TGTGCCAGTGCCCCCGGGACAGGGGGTGGTGGCTACACCTTC. The rearrangement uses TRBV19 and TRBJ1-2; 11 bases are shared with TRBD1. The length of the CDR3 is 14 residues. Germline V CDR1 and CDR2: LNHDA, SQIVND (reference sequence). V lost 8 bases and J lost 7; bases outside the gene matches: 9.

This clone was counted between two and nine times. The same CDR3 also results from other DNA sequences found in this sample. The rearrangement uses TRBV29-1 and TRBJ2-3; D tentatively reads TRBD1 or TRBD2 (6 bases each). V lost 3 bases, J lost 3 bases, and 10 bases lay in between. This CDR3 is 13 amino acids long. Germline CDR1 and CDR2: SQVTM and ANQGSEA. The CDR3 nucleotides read TGCAGCGTTGACGAGGGGGGAACAGATACGCAGTATTTT. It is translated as CSVDEGGTDTQYF.

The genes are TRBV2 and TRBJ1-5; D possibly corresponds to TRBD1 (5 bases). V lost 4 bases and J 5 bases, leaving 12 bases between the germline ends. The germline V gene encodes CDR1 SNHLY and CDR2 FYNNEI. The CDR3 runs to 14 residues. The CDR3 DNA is TGTGCCAGCAGTGTGAAGGGGTTGGATCAGCCCCAGCATTTT. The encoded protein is CASSVKGLDQPQHF. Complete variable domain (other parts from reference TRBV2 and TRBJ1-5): EPEVTQTPSHQVTQMGQEVILRCVPISNHLYFYWYRQILGQKVEFLVSFYNNEISEKSEIFDDQFSVERPDGSNFTLKIRSTKLEDSAMYFCASSVKGLDQPQHFGDGTRLSIL.

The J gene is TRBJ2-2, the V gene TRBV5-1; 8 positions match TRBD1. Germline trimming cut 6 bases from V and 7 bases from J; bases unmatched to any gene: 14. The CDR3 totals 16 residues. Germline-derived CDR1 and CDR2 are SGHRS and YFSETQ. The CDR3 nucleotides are TGCGCCAGCAAACCCGCAGGGGGCGTTGTCCTCGGGGAGCTGTTTTTT. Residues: CASKPAGGVVLGELFF.

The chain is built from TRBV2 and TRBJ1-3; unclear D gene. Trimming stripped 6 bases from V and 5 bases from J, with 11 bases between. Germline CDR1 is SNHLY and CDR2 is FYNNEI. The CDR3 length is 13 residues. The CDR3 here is CASSWSPRNTIYF. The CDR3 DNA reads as TGTGCCAGCAGCTGGAGTCCGCGAAACACCATATATTTT.

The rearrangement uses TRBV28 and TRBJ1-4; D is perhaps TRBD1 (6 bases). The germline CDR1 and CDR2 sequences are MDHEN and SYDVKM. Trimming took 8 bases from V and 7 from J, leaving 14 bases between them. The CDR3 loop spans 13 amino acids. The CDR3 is CASSGGRGEKLFF. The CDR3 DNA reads TGTGCCAGCTCGGGGGGCCGGGGTGAAAAACTGTTTTTT.

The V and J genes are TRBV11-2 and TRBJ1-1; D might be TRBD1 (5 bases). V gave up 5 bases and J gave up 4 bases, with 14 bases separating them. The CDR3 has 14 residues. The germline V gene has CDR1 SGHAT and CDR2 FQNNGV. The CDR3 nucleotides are TGTGCCAGCAGCAGACGTCCAGGGATCACTGAAGCTTTCTTT. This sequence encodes CASSRRPGITEAFF.

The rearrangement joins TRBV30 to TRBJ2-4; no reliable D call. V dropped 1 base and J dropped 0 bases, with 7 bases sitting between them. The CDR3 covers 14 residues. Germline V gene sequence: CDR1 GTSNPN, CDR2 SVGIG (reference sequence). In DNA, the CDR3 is TGTGCCTGGAGTGCCCATTTAGCCAAAAACATTCAGTACTTC. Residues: CAWSAHLAKNIQYF.

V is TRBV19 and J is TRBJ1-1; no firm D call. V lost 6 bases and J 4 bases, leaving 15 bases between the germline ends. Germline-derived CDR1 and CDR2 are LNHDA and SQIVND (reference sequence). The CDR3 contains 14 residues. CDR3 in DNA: TGTGCCAGTAGAAGAGATGTGGATCCCACTGAAGCTTTCTTT. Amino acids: CASRRDVDPTEAFF.

The CDR3 DNA sequence: TGTGCCAGCAGTGATTCGGTGATCGGGGAGCTGTTTTTT. This gives the protein CASSDSVIGELFF. V gene TRBV2 combines with J gene TRBJ2-2; D call uncertain. V was pared by 3 bases and J by 7 bases, with 9 bases between. The CDR3 is 13 residues long. Per germline, CDR1 SNHLY and CDR2 FYNNEI.

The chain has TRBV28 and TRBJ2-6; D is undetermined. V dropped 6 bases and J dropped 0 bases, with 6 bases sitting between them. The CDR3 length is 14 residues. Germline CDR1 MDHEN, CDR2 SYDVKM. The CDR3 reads CASRQLSGANVLTF. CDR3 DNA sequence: TGTGCCAGCAGACAGCTCTCTGGGGCCAACGTCCTGACTTTC.

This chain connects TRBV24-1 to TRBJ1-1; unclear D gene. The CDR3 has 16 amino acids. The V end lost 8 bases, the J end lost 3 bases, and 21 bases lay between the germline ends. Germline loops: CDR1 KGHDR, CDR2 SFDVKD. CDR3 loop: CATTSWPNEVDTEAFF. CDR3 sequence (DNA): TGTGCCACCACAAGTTGGCCCAACGAGGTCGACACTGAAGCTTTCTTT.

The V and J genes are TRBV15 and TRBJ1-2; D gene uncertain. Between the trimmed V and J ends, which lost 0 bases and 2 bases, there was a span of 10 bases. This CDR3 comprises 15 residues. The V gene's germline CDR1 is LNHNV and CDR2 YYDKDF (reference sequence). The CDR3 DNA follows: TGTGCCACCAGCAGAGATATCGGACCGAACTATGGCTACACCTTC. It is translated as CATSRDIGPNYGYTF.